This TCR beta chain stems from a study of monozygotic twins with cystic fibrosis. V shed 6 bases and J shed 3 bases, with 14 bases lying between them. Germline loops: CDR1 SEHNR, CDR2 FQNEAQ (reference sequence). This CDR3 comprises 15 residues. TCRdb keeps only in-frame clones here, not all; method: immunoSEQ multiplex PCR. The sample carries approximately 17,000 clones, around 96% recorded once. The material sequenced was blood. The clonotype comes from a girl aged 2 to 9 with cystic fibrosis. This chain connects TRBV7-9 to TRBJ2-2, with TRBD2 as a possible D gene (6 bases). DNA for the CDR3: TGTGCCAGCAGGTCGCGGGGCCCAGACACCGGGGAGCTGTTTTTT. Its translation: CASRSRGPDTGELFF.